These 28 T cell receptor beta chains came from one sample sequenced in a study of shared clonotypes between healthy human individuals. The repertoire was sequenced with immunoSEQ multiplex PCR; TCRdb's copy has only in-frame clones and lacks some. The repertoire holds 800,000 or so clones, with about 97% as singletons. Naive CD8 cells, CD45RO-negative and positively selected for CCR7, excluded terminally differentiated effector memory CD45RA+ cells. Sequences were obtained from naive CD8+ T cells sorted from blood. All receptors come from a man aged 30 to 39 in good health.

The V and J genes are TRBV9 and TRBJ1-2, with 8 bases lining up with TRBD1. V was pared by 3 bases and J by 3 bases, with 4 bases of the junction left unmatched. Germline V CDR1 and CDR2: SGDLS, YYNGEE. The CDR3 consists of 14 residues. This CDR3 reads CASSADRGDYGYTF. For the CDR3, the DNA is TGTGCCAGCAGCGCAGACAGGGGCGACTATGGCTACACCTTC. Looking up the rest from reference TRBV9 and TRBJ1-2 gives the full variable domain: DSGVTQTPKHLITATGQRVTLRCSPRSGDLSVYWYQQSLDQGLQFLIQYYNGEERAKGNILERFSAQQFPDLHSELNLSSLELGDSALYFCASSADRGDYGYTFGSGTRLTVV.

This chain joins TRBV5-4 and TRBJ2-7; D tentatively fits TRBD1 or TRBD2 (5 bases each). Between the trimmed V and J ends, which lost 4 bases and 0 bases, there was a span of 8 bases. Germline V gives CDR1 SGHNT, CDR2 YYREEE (reference sequence). The CDR3 is 13 residues long. CDR3 bases: TGTGCCAGCAGCCGGGACGGCTCCTACGAGCAGTACTTC. Amino acid sequence: CASSRDGSYEQYF.

V is TRBV2 and J is TRBJ1-4; no clear D. CDR1 and CDR2 from the germline V gene are SNHLY and FYNNEI. The CDR3 extends over 14 amino acids. The germline V and J ends were trimmed by 3 bases and 6 bases, with 11 bases remaining between them. In nucleotides, the CDR3 is TGTGCCAGCAGTGATTTCGGCGGAGATGAAAAACTGTTTTTT. This sequence encodes CASSDFGGDEKLFF.

The V gene is TRBV11-2, the J gene TRBJ1-4; 10 bases are shared with TRBD1. J lost 4 bases, V lost 3 bases, and 14 bases had no gene match. This CDR3 contains 19 residues. CDR1 is SGHAT, CDR2 FQNNGV, per germline. The CDR3 here is CASSFFNAGDRGYNEKLFF. Here the CDR3 DNA reads TGTGCCAGCAGCTTTTTCAACGCGGGGGACAGGGGTTATAATGAAAAACTGTTTTTT.

CDR3 region: CASSSSVDPWEAFF. As DNA, the CDR3 is TGTGCCAGCAGCTCCTCCGTGGACCCTTGGGAAGCTTTCTTT. The V call is TRBV5-4, the J call TRBJ1-1, with D uncertain. Germline V CDR1 and CDR2: SGHNT, YYREEE (reference sequence). This CDR3 has 14 residues. Trimming removed 3 bases from V and 8 bases from J, with 17 bases in between.

The rearrangement uses TRBV7-9 and TRBJ2-1, with 10 bases aligning to TRBD2. V was clipped by 4 bases and J by 7 bases; unmatched bases: 10. This CDR3 spans 16 amino acids. Per the germline V gene, CDR1 is SEHNR and CDR2 is FQNEAQ (reference sequence). CDR3 nucleotide sequence: TGTGCCAGCAGCTCGAGGGCTAGCGGGAGCGTGAATGAGCAGTTCTTC. Translated, it gives CASSSRASGSVNEQFF.

The chain employs TRBV11-2 and TRBJ2-3; 11 bases fit TRBD2. With V trimmed by 4 bases and J by 7 bases, 10 bases remained unmatched. This CDR3 is 16 amino acids long. Germline assignment: CDR1 SGHAT and CDR2 FQNNGV. CDR3 region: CASSSLTSGASNTQYF. The CDR3 DNA reads as TGTGCCAGCAGCTCCCTGACTAGCGGGGCCTCGAATACGCAGTATTTT.

The J gene is TRBJ2-5, the V gene TRBV9; 9 bases match TRBD1. After removal of 3 bases from V and 3 bases from J, the junction contained 3 bases not matched to a gene. This CDR3 comprises 14 residues. Germline V gives CDR1 SGDLS, CDR2 YYNGEE. The CDR3 loop is CASSAGQGEETQYF. The CDR3 coding sequence is TGTGCCAGCAGCGCGGGACAGGGAGAAGAGACCCAGTACTTC.

The V and J genes are TRBV29-1 and TRBJ2-3; a possible D gene is TRBD2 (5 bases). Per germline, CDR1 SQVTM and CDR2 ANQGSEA. Trimming left V 5 bases short and J 4 bases short, with 13 bases between. The CDR3 is 13 amino acids. The CDR3 spells CSVRHEGPDTQYF. The CDR3 DNA reads TGCAGCGTTCGACACGAGGGTCCAGATACGCAGTATTTT.

This chain uses TRBV5-1 with TRBJ2-3; D remains ambiguous. Germline CDR1 is SGHRS and CDR2 is YFSETQ. Trimming left V 1 base short and J 5 bases short, with 11 bases between. The CDR3 extends over 14 amino acids. The CDR3 loop is CASSLLSFGDTQYF. The CDR3 DNA follows: TGCGCCAGCAGCTTGTTGTCATTCGGAGATACGCAGTATTTT. Full variable domain (missing parts from reference TRBV5-1 and TRBJ2-3): KAGVTQTPRYLIKTRGQQVTLSCSPISGHRSVSWYQQTPGQGLQFLFEYFSETQRNKGNFPGRFSGRQFSNSRSEMNVSTLELGDSALYLCASSLLSFGDTQYFGPGTRLTVL.

The chain employs TRBV7-6 and TRBJ2-7; perhaps TRBD1 as D (6 bases). CDR3 length: 13 residues. Trimming shortened V by 3 bases and J by 3 bases, and 9 bases separated the two germline ends. Germline CDR1 is SGHVS and CDR2 is FNYEAQ. The CDR3 bases are TGTGCCAGCAGCTTGGACAGACTCTACGAGCAGTACTTC. Its protein is CASSLDRLYEQYF.

The rearrangement links TRBV6-1 to TRBJ2-7; TRBD1 aligns across 7 bases. The CDR3 has 18 residues. Germline loops: CDR1 MNHNS, CDR2 SASEGT. J lost 0 bases, V lost 3 bases, and 14 bases had no gene match. The CDR3, as DNA: TGTGCCAGCAGTGACGCCCCTCCCGGGACAGTGACCTCCTACGAGCAGTACTTC. It is translated as CASSDAPPGTVTSYEQYF.

This clone was recorded once. This sequence joins TRBV7-9 and TRBJ1-2; tentative D call: TRBD1 (6 bases). The CDR3 loop spans 14 amino acids. Deletions cut 2 bases from V and 8 bases from J, with 15 bases between. CDR1 and CDR2 from the germline V gene are SEHNR and FQNEAQ (reference sequence). This chain's CDR3 is CASSLMDSGYGYTF. Written as DNA, the CDR3 is TGTGCCAGCAGCTTAATGGACAGTGGGTACGGCTACACCTTC.

The chain links TRBV19 to TRBJ1-2; tentatively, D is TRBD1 (5 bases). V was cut by 5 bases and J by 0 bases, with 10 bases left in between. This CDR3 region has 14 residues. Germline CDR1 reads LNHDA; CDR2 reads SQIVND (reference sequence). The DNA of the CDR3 is TGTGCCAGTAGTCCGGGACCTTCTAACTATGGCTACACCTTC. Amino acid sequence: CASSPGPSNYGYTF.

Notes on this clone: This specimen includes other DNA sequences encoding the same CDR3. The J gene is TRBJ1-1, the V gene TRBV5-1; D not resolved. In germline, CDR1 is SGHRS, CDR2 YFSETQ. CDR3 length equals 13 residues. Trimming stripped 0 bases from V and 1 base from J, with 4 bases between. CDR3 loop: CASSLAGNTEAFF. For the CDR3, the DNA is TGCGCCAGCAGCTTGGCCGGGAACACTGAAGCTTTCTTT. The entire variable domain, with the rest obtained from reference TRBV5-1 and TRBJ1-1, is as follows: KAGVTQTPRYLIKTRGQQVTLSCSPISGHRSVSWYQQTPGQGLQFLFEYFSETQRNKGNFPGRFSGRQFSNSRSEMNVSTLELGDSALYLCASSLAGNTEAFFGQGTRLTVV.

V and J are TRBV7-9 and TRBJ1-2, with D unclear. The V and J ends lost 2 bases and 0 bases respectively, with 10 bases between them. CDR3 length equals 15 residues. Germline CDR1 SEHNR, CDR2 FQNEAQ (reference sequence). The CDR3 sequence: CASSLSLGPNYGYTF. CDR3 DNA: TGTGCCAGCAGCTTAAGTTTGGGTCCTAACTATGGCTACACCTTC.

In its sample, this clone was seen a few times. The chain links TRBV11-2 to TRBJ2-1; no definite D call. This CDR3 spans 12 amino acids. Germline V gene sequence: CDR1 SGHAT, CDR2 FQNNGV. V gave up 4 bases and J gave up 14 bases, with 15 bases separating them. CDR3 nucleotides: TGTGCCAGCAGCTCCTTGGTCCCTGGTGAGTTCTTC. It yields the protein CASSSLVPGEFF.

The chain links TRBV7-9 to TRBJ2-7, with 9 bases identical to TRBD1. The CDR3 totals 14 residues. V lost 4 bases, J lost 6 bases, and 7 bases stayed unmatched. CDR1 is SEHNR and CDR2 is FQNEAQ in the germline V gene (reference sequence). DNA for the CDR3: TGTGCCAGCAGCTCGCATGGGACAGGGAGCGAGCAGTACTTC. Translating it yields CASSSHGTGSEQYF.

CDR3: CKVSGDLNTEAFF. The CDR3 bases are TGTAAGGTTTCGGGGGATCTGAACACTGAAGCTTTCTTT. This chain uses TRBV2 with TRBJ1-1; maybe TRBD1 (5 bases). The CDR3 is 13 residues long. CDR1 and CDR2 (germline): SNHLY, FYNNEI.

The chain combines TRBV27 with TRBJ2-2; a possible D gene is TRBD2 (6 bases). Germline CDR1 and CDR2: MNHEY and SMNVEV (reference sequence). The V end was cut by 6 bases, the J end by 4 bases, with 12 bases between. The CDR3 extends over 14 amino acids. The CDR3 DNA is TGTGCCAGCAGGATCGGGACTTCCACCGGGGAGCTGTTTTTT. Translation: CASRIGTSTGELFF.

This clone has just one count. The rearrangement links TRBV16 to TRBJ2-1, with 7 bases matching TRBD1. CDR3 length equals 15 residues. Germline-derived CDR1 and CDR2 are KGHSY and FQNENV. Losses at the gene ends were 5 bases for V and 4 bases for J; bases not matched to a gene: 8. The CDR3 coding sequence is TGTGCCAGCAGCTTCATCGGACAGGCTTACAATGAGCAGTTCTTC. Amino acid sequence: CASSFIGQAYNEQFF.

This clone was detected only once. The chain links TRBV4-1 to TRBJ1-2; 9 nucleotides align to TRBD1. CDR3 size: 14 residues. The V and J ends lost 2 bases and 7 bases, in that order; junction bases with no gene match: 5. The germline gives CDR1 MGHRA, CDR2 YSYEKL. The CDR3 loop reads CASSQRDREAGYTF. The CDR3 DNA sequence: TGCGCCAGCAGCCAAAGGGACAGGGAGGCTGGCTACACCTTC.

This rearrangement joins TRBV11-2 to TRBJ1-5; the D is unclear. CDR3 length: 15 amino acids. In germline, CDR1 is SGHAT, CDR2 FQNNGV. Trimming removed 4 bases from V and 5 bases from J, with 15 bases in between. The CDR3 loop reads CASSSFTGDDQPQHF. Written as DNA, the CDR3 is TGTGCCAGCAGCTCTTTCACCGGAGACGATCAGCCCCAGCATTTT.

This chain links TRBV6-6 with TRBJ2-7; 7 bases are a match to TRBD1. V trimming: 4 bases; J trimming: 2 bases; junction bases outside the gene matches: 2. The CDR3 is made up of 13 amino acids. Germline lookup yields CDR1 MNHNY and CDR2 SVGAGI (reference sequence). The CDR3 sequence is CASSFDRAYEQYF. In DNA, the CDR3 is TGTGCCAGCAGTTTCGACAGGGCCTACGAGCAGTACTTC.

This clone is a singleton in its sample. The chain uses TRBV29-1 and TRBJ2-1, with 8 bases lining up with TRBD1. V shed 4 bases and J 4 bases; nucleotides not matched to a gene: 6. This CDR3 spans 14 amino acids. Germline values: CDR1 SQVTM, CDR2 ANQGSEA. CDR3 region: CSVVEQGVYNEQFF. DNA of the CDR3: TGCAGCGTTGTAGAACAGGGGGTGTACAATGAGCAGTTCTTC.

This sequence joins TRBV28 and TRBJ1-5, with no clear D. CDR1 MDHEN and CDR2 SYDVKM come from the germline V gene. The CDR3 consists of 17 residues. Trimming removed 1 base at V and 0 bases at J, with 13 bases between. The chain's CDR3 is CASSLLFPADSNQPQHF. CDR3 sequence (DNA): TGTGCCAGCAGTTTATTATTTCCAGCCGATAGCAATCAGCCCCAGCATTTT.

The CDR3 protein is CASGGDRPSGNTIYF. The CDR3 bases are TGTGCCAGCGGCGGGGACCGACCCTCTGGAAACACCATATATTTT. The chain carries TRBV7-9 and TRBJ1-3; TRBD1 is a possible D gene (5 bases). V lost 8 bases and J 0 bases, leaving 14 bases between the germline ends. Germline V gene lookup returns CDR1 SEHNR and CDR2 FQNEAQ (reference sequence). CDR3 length equals 15 residues. The full variable domain, rest sourced from reference TRBV7-9 and TRBJ1-3, is DTGVSQNPRHKITKRGQNVTFRCDPISEHNRLYWYRQTLGQGPEFLTYFQNEAQLEKSRLLSDRFSAERPKGSFSTLEIQRTEQGDSAMYLCASGGDRPSGNTIYFGEGSWLTVV.

The genes are TRBV19 and TRBJ2-2; tentative D call: TRBD1 (6 bases). Per germline, CDR1 LNHDA and CDR2 SQIVND (reference sequence). Trimming took off 3 bases at V and 1 base at J, with 18 bases between the two ends. CDR3 length: 18 amino acids. CDR3: CASSINLEQGRNTGELFF. As DNA, the CDR3 is TGTGCCAGTAGTATCAATTTGGAACAGGGAAGGAACACCGGGGAGCTGTTTTTT.